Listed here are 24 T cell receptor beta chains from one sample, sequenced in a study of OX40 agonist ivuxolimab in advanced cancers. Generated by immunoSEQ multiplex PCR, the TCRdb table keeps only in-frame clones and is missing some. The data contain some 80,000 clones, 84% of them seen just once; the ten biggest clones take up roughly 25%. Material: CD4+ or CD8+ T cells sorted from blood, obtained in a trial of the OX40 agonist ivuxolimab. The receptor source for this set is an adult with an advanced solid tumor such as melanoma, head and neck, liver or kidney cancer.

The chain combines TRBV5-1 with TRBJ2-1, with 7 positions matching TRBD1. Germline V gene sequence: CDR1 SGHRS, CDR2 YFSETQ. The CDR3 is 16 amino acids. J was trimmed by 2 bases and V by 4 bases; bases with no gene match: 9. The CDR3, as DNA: TGCGCCAGCAGCCCCGAGGGGGCGGTGGCCTACAATGAGCAGTTCTTC. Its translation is CASSPEGAVAYNEQFF.

The CDR3: CASSPRNTGELFF. DNA for the CDR3: TGTGCCAGCTCACCTAGGAACACCGGGGAGCTGTTTTTT. The gene calls are TRBV18 and TRBJ2-2; D remains ambiguous. CDR3 length: 13 amino acids. Germline loops: CDR1 KGHSH, CDR2 LQKENI. The V gene lost 3 bases and the J gene lost 1 base, with 3 bases spanning the gap.

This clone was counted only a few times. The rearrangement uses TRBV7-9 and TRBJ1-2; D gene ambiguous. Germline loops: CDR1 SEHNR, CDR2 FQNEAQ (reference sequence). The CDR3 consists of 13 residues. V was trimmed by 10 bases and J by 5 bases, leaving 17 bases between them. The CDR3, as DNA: TGTGCCATCGAACAGCCGGAGGGTTATGGCTACACCTTC. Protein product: CAIEQPEGYGYTF.

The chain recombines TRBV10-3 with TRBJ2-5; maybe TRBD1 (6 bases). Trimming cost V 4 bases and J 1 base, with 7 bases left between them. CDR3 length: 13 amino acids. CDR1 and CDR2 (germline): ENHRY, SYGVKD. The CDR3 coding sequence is TGTGCCATCAGTGGGACAGCCCAAGAGACCCAGTACTTC. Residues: CAISGTAQETQYF.

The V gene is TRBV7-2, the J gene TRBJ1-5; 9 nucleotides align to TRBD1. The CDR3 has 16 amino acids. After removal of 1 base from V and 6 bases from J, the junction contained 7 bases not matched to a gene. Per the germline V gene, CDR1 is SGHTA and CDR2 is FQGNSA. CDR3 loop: CASSLVGTGSSQPQHF. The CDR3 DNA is TGTGCCAGCAGCTTAGTGGGGACAGGGAGTTCTCAGCCCCAGCATTTT.

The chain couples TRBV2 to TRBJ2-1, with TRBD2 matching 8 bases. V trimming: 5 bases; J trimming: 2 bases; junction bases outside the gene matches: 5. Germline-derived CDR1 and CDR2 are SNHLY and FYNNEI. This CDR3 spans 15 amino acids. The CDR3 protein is CASSRGLAAYNEQFF. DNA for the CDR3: TGTGCCAGCAGTCGCGGACTAGCTGCCTACAATGAGCAGTTCTTC. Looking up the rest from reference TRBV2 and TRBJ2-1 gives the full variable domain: EPEVTQTPSHQVTQMGQEVILRCVPISNHLYFYWYRQILGQKVEFLVSFYNNEISEKSEIFDDQFSVERPDGSNFTLKIRSTKLEDSAMYFCASSRGLAAYNEQFFGPGTRLTVL.

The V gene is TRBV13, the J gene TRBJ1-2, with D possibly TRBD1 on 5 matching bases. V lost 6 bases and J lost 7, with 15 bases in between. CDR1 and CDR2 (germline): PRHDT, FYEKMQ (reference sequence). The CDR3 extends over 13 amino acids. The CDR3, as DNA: TGTGCCAGCAGTTTATCGGGGACGGGTGGCTACACCTTC. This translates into CASSLSGTGGYTF. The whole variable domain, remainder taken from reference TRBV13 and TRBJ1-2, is AAGVIQSPRHLIKEKRETATLKCYPIPRHDTVYWYQQGPGQDPQFLISFYEKMQSDKGSIPDRFSAQQFSDYHSELNMSSLELGDSALYFCASSLSGTGGYTFGSGTRLTVV.

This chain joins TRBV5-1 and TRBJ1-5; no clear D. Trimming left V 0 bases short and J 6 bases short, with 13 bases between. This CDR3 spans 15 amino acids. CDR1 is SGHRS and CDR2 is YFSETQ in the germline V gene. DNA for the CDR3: TGCGCCAGCAGCTTGGTGGGAGACAACACTCAGCCCCAGCATTTT. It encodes CASSLVGDNTQPQHF.

The CDR3 loop is CASSTPAPAGPYNEQFF. The CDR3 coding sequence is TGTGCCAGTAGTACTCCGGCGCCCGCAGGGCCCTACAATGAGCAGTTCTTC. The chain employs TRBV19 and TRBJ2-1; the D gene is possibly TRBD1 (5 bases). The CDR3 consists of 17 residues. V was cut by 4 bases and J by 2 bases, with 18 bases left in between. CDR1 is LNHDA and CDR2 is SQIVND in the germline V gene (reference sequence).

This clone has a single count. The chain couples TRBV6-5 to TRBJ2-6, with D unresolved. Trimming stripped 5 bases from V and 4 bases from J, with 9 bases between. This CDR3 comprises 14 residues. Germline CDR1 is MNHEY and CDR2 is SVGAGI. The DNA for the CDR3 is TGTGCCAGCAGTCCCCGGGTGGGGGCCAACGTCCTGACTTTC. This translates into CASSPRVGANVLTF.

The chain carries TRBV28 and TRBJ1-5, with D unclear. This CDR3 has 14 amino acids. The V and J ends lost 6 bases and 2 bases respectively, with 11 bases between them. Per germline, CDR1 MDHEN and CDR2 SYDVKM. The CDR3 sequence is CASSLVRGNQPQHF. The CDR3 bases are TGTGCCAGCAGCCTCGTTCGGGGCAATCAGCCCCAGCATTTT.

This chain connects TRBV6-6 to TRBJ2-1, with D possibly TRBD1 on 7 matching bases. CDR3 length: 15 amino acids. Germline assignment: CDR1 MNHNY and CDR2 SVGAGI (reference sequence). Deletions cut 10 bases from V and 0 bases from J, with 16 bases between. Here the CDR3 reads CATYRGGGSYNEQFF. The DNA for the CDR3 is TGTGCCACTTACAGGGGAGGTGGCTCCTACAATGAGCAGTTCTTC.

The CDR3 loop reads CASSWDSYGYTF. The CDR3 DNA sequence: TGTGCCAGCAGTTGGGACAGCTATGGCTACACCTTC. V and J are TRBV6-5 and TRBJ1-2, with TRBD1 matching over 7 bases. The CDR3 is 12 residues long. Germline values: CDR1 MNHEY, CDR2 SVGAGI. V was pared by 4 bases and J by 4 bases, with 0 bases of the junction left unmatched.

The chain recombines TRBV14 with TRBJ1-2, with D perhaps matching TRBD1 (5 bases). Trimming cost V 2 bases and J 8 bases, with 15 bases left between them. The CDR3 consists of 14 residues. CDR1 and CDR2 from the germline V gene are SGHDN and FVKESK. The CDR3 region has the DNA TGTGCCAGCAGCCAACGCGCTATTAGGGGCGGCTACACCTTC. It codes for CASSQRAIRGGYTF.

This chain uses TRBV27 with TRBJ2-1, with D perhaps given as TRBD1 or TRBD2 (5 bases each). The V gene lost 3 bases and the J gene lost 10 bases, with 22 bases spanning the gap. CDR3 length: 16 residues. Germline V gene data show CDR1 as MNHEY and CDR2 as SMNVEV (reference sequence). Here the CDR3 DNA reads TGTGCCAGCAGTTTGGATCCGGGACCCCCTTTAGGGGAGCAGTTCTTC. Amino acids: CASSLDPGPPLGEQFF.

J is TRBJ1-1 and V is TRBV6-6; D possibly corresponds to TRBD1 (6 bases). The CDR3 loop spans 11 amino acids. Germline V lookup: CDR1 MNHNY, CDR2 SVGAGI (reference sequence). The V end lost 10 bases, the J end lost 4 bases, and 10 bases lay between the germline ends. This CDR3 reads CAIRGATEAFF. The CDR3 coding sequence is TGTGCCATTCGGGGGGCCACTGAAGCTTTCTTT.

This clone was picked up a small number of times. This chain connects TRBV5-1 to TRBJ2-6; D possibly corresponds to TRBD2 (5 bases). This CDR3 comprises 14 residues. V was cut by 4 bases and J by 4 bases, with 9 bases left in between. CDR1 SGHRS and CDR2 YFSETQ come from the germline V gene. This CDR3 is CASSEGGGANVLTF. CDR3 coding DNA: TGCGCCAGCAGCGAAGGAGGAGGGGCCAACGTCCTGACTTTC.

The CDR3 reads CASSLAYSTDTQYF. The DNA of the CDR3 is TGTGCCAGCAGCTTAGCCTATAGCACAGATACGCAGTATTTT. The gene calls are TRBV7-2 and TRBJ2-3; D not resolved. Trimming took 0 bases from V and 0 from J, leaving 4 bases between them. The CDR3 extends over 14 amino acids. CDR1 and CDR2 (germline): SGHTA, FQGNSA.

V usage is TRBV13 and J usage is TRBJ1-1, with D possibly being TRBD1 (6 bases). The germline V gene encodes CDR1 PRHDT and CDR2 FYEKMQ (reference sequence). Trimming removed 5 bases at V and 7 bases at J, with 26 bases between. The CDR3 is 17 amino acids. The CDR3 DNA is TGTGCCAGCAGCCCTCAAACAGGGATGGGGGCGACCGATGAAGCTTTCTTT. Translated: CASSPQTGMGATDEAFF.

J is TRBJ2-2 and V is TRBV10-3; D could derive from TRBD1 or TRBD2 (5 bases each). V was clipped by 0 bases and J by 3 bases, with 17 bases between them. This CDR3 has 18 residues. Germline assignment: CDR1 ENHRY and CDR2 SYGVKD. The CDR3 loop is CAISESSRLGTDTGELFF. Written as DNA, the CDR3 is TGTGCCATCAGTGAGTCGAGTCGGTTAGGGACGGACACCGGGGAGCTGTTTTTT.

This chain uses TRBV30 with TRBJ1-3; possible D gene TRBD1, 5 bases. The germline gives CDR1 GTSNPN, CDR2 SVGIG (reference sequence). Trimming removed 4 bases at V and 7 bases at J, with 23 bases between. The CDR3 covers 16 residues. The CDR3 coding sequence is TGTGCCTGGAAATCTATAGCCTCCAGGGCGTTTAACACCATATATTTT. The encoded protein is CAWKSIASRAFNTIYF.

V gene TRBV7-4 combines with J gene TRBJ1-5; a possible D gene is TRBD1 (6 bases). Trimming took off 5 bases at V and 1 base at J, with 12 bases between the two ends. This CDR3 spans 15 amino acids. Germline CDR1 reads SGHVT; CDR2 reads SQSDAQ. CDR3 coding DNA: TGTGCCAGCAGCCCTACAGGGTCCAGCAATCAGCCCCAGCATTTT. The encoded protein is CASSPTGSSNQPQHF.

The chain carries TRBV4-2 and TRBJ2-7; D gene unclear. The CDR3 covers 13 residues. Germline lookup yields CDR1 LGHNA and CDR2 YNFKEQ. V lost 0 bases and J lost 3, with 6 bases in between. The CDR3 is CASSQEIGYEQYF. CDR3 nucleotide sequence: TGTGCCAGCAGCCAAGAGATTGGCTACGAGCAGTACTTC.

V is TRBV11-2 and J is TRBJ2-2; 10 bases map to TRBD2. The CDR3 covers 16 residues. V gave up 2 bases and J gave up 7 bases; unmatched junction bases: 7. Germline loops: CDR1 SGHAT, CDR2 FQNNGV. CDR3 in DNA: TGTGCCAGCAGCTTACACCTAGCGGGAGAAGGCGGGGAGCTGTTTTTT. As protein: CASSLHLAGEGGELFF.